This TCR beta chain was profiled in a study of patients and donors after allogeneic stem cell transplantation. J was trimmed by 3 bases and V by 5 bases; bases with no gene match: 4. The CDR3 sequence is 15 residues long. The germline V gene has CDR1 MNHNS and CDR2 SASEGT. TCRdb fed the RT-PCR reads into MiXCR, producing one record per CDR3 protein. In the table there are 920,000 or so distinct CDR3 sequences, roughly 17% of which are singletons. V usage is TRBV6-1 and J usage is TRBJ2-3; 11 bases are a match to TRBD2. This clonotype was sampled from a human donor who was either an allogeneic HSCT recipient or a stem cell or donor lymphocyte infusion donor (not recorded which). It is not recorded whose cells these are; they may come from a transplant donor. Sequenced material: blood, either unsorted or a sorted T cell fraction (not recorded which). The CDR3 DNA sequence: TGTGCCAGCAGTACTAGCGGGAGTGTAACAGATACGCAGTATTTT. Amino acids: CASSTSGSVTDTQYF.